A single sample gave rise to the 22 T cell receptor beta chains below, sequenced in a study of vaccination effects on CD4 cells after COVID-19 (dated by TCRdb to between 2021 and 2023). The library was made by the immunoSEQ multiplex PCR assay. Sourced from immuneACCESS, this table was stored by TCRdb with only in-frame sequences that have V and J called. A share of the clones is absent; for the studies checked, an unresolved V gene accounts for under half, and the remainder has no known explanation. This sample lists about 54,000 clones; roughly 80% were detected once. Together, the top ten hold 2% to 2.5% of the sample. In the ViraFEST assay, PBMC were stimulated with viral peptide pools, and antigen-specific CD4+ T cell clonotypes were then identified by expansion using TCR sequencing. After approximately 11 days of culture, CD4+ T cells were isolated with the EasySep CD4+ T cell isolation kit.

Their target antigens are unknown. Sequencing used CD4+ T cells from PBMCs cultured with HCoV-229E spike peptides, obtained before COVID-19 vaccination. Explained via the paper, the cell subset or site label denotes: HCoV-229E spike overlapping peptide pool stimulation. The receptors were sampled from a human donor who received a COVID-19 vaccine.

The chain uses TRBV25-1 and TRBJ1-6; unclear D gene. V was cut by 1 base and J by 7 bases, with 11 bases left in between. The CDR3 covers 15 residues. Per the germline V gene, CDR1 is MGHDK and CDR2 is SYGVNS. The CDR3 DNA is TGTGCCAGCAGTGAATTCAAGGGTCAGAATTCACCCCTCCACTTT. Its protein product is CASSEFKGQNSPLHF.

The chain carries TRBV5-1 and TRBJ2-3, with 7 bases aligning to TRBD1. Germline V gene lookup returns CDR1 SGHRS and CDR2 YFSETQ. The length of the CDR3 is 14 residues. V was clipped by 3 bases and J by 2 bases; unmatched bases: 3. The CDR3: CASSSQGPTDTQYF. As DNA, the CDR3 is TGCGCCAGCAGCTCACAGGGGCCCACAGATACGCAGTATTTT. Full variable domain (rest looked up from reference TRBV5-1 and TRBJ2-3): KAGVTQTPRYLIKTRGQQVTLSCSPISGHRSVSWYQQTPGQGLQFLFEYFSETQRNKGNFPGRFSGRQFSNSRSEMNVSTLELGDSALYLCASSSQGPTDTQYFGPGTRLTVL.

With respect to this clone: The sample carries other DNA sequences with the same CDR3. The chain joins TRBV5-1 to TRBJ2-5; D gene uncertain. Per the germline V gene, CDR1 is SGHRS and CDR2 is YFSETQ. CDR3 size: 11 residues. V gave up 4 bases and J gave up 1 base, with 2 bases separating them. CDR3 nucleotide sequence: TGCGCCAGCAGCCTCCAAGAGACCCAGTACTTC. This translates into CASSLQETQYF.

The CDR3 spells CASSLTGGADTGELFF. DNA of the CDR3: TGTGCCAGCAGCTTAACCGGGGGGGCCGACACCGGGGAGCTGTTTTTT. This chain joins TRBV7-3 and TRBJ2-2, with TRBD2 matching 8 bases. The CDR3 has 16 residues. V trimming: 0 bases; J trimming: 3 bases; junction bases outside the gene matches: 3. Germline CDR1 reads SGHTA; CDR2 reads FQGTGA.

The chain has TRBV27 and TRBJ1-1, with TRBD1 matching 7 bases. Looked up from germline, CDR1 is MNHEY and CDR2 is SMNVEV (reference sequence). This CDR3 contains 18 residues. V lost 5 bases to trimming and J lost 0 bases; unmatched junction nucleotides: 15. The CDR3 sequence is CASSKLISRGQVNTEAFF. CDR3 DNA sequence: TGTGCCAGCAGTAAACTCATATCGCGAGGACAGGTGAACACTGAAGCTTTCTTT.

V is TRBV7-2 and J is TRBJ1-2; TRBD1 matches at 7 bases. V gave up 4 bases and J gave up 4 bases; unmatched junction bases: 12. This CDR3 spans 16 amino acids. The germline V gene encodes CDR1 SGHTA and CDR2 FQGNSA. The CDR3 reads CASSSPQGRATYGYTF. The CDR3 DNA sequence: TGTGCCAGCAGCTCCCCACAGGGGAGGGCAACCTATGGCTACACCTTC.

The chain employs TRBV7-3 and TRBJ1-1, with D uncertain. V was trimmed by 0 bases and J by 4 bases, leaving 6 bases between them. CDR1 and CDR2 from the germline V gene are SGHTA and FQGTGA. The CDR3 runs to 13 residues. The CDR3 spells CASSLTGSTEAFF. The CDR3 nucleotides are TGTGCCAGCAGCTTAACAGGGAGCACTGAAGCTTTCTTT.

This clone was seen only a few times. The rearrangement links TRBV6-2 or TRBV6-3 to TRBJ1-5; TRBD1 matches 9 bases. Germline V CDR1 and CDR2: MNHEY, SVGEGT. V was pared by 6 bases and J by 5 bases, with 11 bases of the junction left unmatched. This CDR3 comprises 16 residues. The CDR3 spells CASSPRGQGPHQPQHF. CDR3 bases: TGTGCCAGCAGCCCACGGGGACAGGGCCCCCATCAGCCCCAGCATTTT.

The genes are TRBV28 and TRBJ2-4, with D uncertain. CDR3 length equals 14 residues. The germline CDR1 and CDR2 sequences are MDHEN and SYDVKM. V dropped 1 base and J dropped 4 bases, with 8 bases sitting between them. The DNA for the CDR3 is TGTGCCAGCAGTTTATTTGGAGAGAAAAACATTCAGTACTTC. It translates to CASSLFGEKNIQYF.

J is TRBJ1-6 and V is TRBV6-2 or TRBV6-3; D gene uncertain. Germline CDR1 is MNHEY and CDR2 is SVGEGT. The length of the CDR3 is 13 residues. The germline V and J ends were trimmed by 5 bases and 7 bases, with 9 bases remaining between them. The CDR3 loop reads CASSTLNNSPLHF. CDR3 sequence (DNA): TGTGCCAGCAGTACCCTAAACAATTCACCCCTCCACTTT.

The chain recombines TRBV5-4 with TRBJ2-2, with 9 bases matching TRBD2. Per germline, CDR1 SGHNT and CDR2 YYREEE (reference sequence). V dropped 4 bases and J dropped 6; count of bases not matched to a gene: 13. CDR3 length: 17 amino acids. In nucleotides, the CDR3 is TGTGCCAGCAGCCCATTCTTAGGTGGCGGGGGGGCCGGGGAGCTGTTTTTT. It yields the protein CASSPFLGGGGAGELFF.

This chain connects TRBV7-5 to TRBJ1-5; the table's TRBD1 call for D was not verified on the DNA. TRBV7-5 is a pseudogene. The CDR3 has 18 amino acids. CDR3 amino acids: CARSSKRDSEDSNQPQHF. As DNA, the CDR3 is TGTGCCAGAAGCTCAAAACGGGACAGCGAAGATAGCAATCAGCCCCAGCATTTT.

The chain carries TRBV10-3 and TRBJ1-6; a weak D match, TRBD1 (5 bases). Germline V gives CDR1 ENHRY, CDR2 SYGVKD. This CDR3 is 14 amino acids long. Trimming removed 3 bases from V and 8 bases from J, with 11 bases in between. CDR3 loop: CAISDRDRYSPLHF. The DNA for the CDR3 is TGTGCCATCAGTGACCGGGACCGGTATTCACCCCTCCACTTT.

V gene TRBV5-4 combines with J gene TRBJ1-2; 11 positions match TRBD1. The CDR3 covers 16 residues. Germline CDR1 reads SGHNT; CDR2 reads YYREEE (reference sequence). The V segment lost 1 base and the J segment 8 bases; nucleotides outside the gene matches: 10. In DNA, the CDR3 is TGTGCCAGCAGCTTGCCCCTGGACAGGGGGCCCGGAGGCTACACCTTC. Translation gives CASSLPLDRGPGGYTF.

This sequence joins TRBV3-1 (or the pseudogene TRBV3-2) and TRBJ2-3, with D unresolved. The germline CDR1 and CDR2 sequences are LGHDT and YNNKEL (reference sequence). The CDR3 runs to 14 residues. Trimming removed 0 bases from V and 4 bases from J, with 8 bases in between. The CDR3 region has the DNA TGTGCCAGCAGCCAAGAACGAGTAGCAGATACGCAGTATTTT. Amino acid sequence: CASSQERVADTQYF.

The DNA of the CDR3 is TGTGCCAGCAGACAAACAGGGAACTATGGCTACACCTTC. It codes for CASRQTGNYGYTF. This chain uses TRBV6-5 with TRBJ1-2; a weak D match, TRBD1 (6 bases). The CDR3 length is 13 residues. Germline assignment: CDR1 MNHEY and CDR2 SVGAGI. V gave up 6 bases and J gave up 2 bases, with 10 bases separating them.

This chain connects TRBV5-1 to TRBJ2-1; 10 nucleotides align to TRBD1. The germline gives CDR1 SGHRS, CDR2 YFSETQ. CDR3 length equals 17 residues. Losses at the gene ends were 0 bases for V and 4 bases for J; bases not matched to a gene: 7. This CDR3 is CASSLDLTGGPYNEQFF. As DNA, the CDR3 is TGCGCCAGCAGCTTGGATTTGACAGGGGGCCCTTACAATGAGCAGTTCTTC.

The rearrangement joins TRBV7-2 to TRBJ1-2, with 9 bases aligning to TRBD1. This CDR3 is built from 13 residues. Germline CDR1 and CDR2: SGHTA and FQGNSA. Losses at the gene ends were 7 bases for V and 5 bases for J; bases not matched to a gene: 5. CDR3 protein: CASTRDRAYGYTF. The CDR3 region has the DNA TGTGCCAGCACCCGGGACAGGGCGTATGGCTACACCTTC. Combining the CDR3 with reference TRBV7-2 and TRBJ1-2 gives the whole variable domain GAGVSQSPSNKVTEKGKDVELRCDPISGHTALYWYRQSLGQGLEFLIYFQGNSAPDKSGLPSDRFSAERTGGSVSTLTIQRTQQEDSAVYLCASTRDRAYGYTFGSGTRLTVV.

CDR3 bases: TGTGCCACCAGCAGCGGGTCAGGGGTTGGCAATGAGCAGTTCTTC. This encodes CATSSGSGVGNEQFF. The chain has TRBV15 and TRBJ2-1; maybe TRBD1 (6 bases). Deletions cut 3 bases from V and 6 bases from J, with 15 bases between. CDR1 is LNHNV and CDR2 is YYDKDF in the germline V gene (reference sequence). The CDR3 contains 15 residues.

V and J are TRBV30 and TRBJ2-1, with 8 bases aligning to TRBD1. Germline V lookup: CDR1 GTSNPN, CDR2 SVGIG (reference sequence). The V segment lost 8 bases and the J segment 2 bases; nucleotides outside the gene matches: 2. This CDR3 spans 12 amino acids. CDR3 sequence: CAGQGAYNEQFF. As DNA, the CDR3 is TGTGCCGGACAGGGAGCCTACAATGAGCAGTTCTTC.

The chain couples TRBV6-1 to TRBJ1-4; D call uncertain. The CDR3 consists of 17 residues. Germline-derived CDR1 and CDR2 are MNHNS and SASEGT. Trimming removed 0 bases at V and 4 bases at J, with 15 bases between. The CDR3 here is CASSEADVFSLNEKLFF. CDR3 sequence (DNA): TGTGCCAGCAGTGAAGCCGATGTGTTCAGTCTTAATGAAAAACTGTTTTTT.

V is TRBV7-2 and J is TRBJ1-6; 7 nucleotides align to TRBD1. Looked up from germline, CDR1 is SGHTA and CDR2 is FQGNSA. With V trimmed by 3 bases and J by 7 bases, 6 bases remained unmatched. The length of the CDR3 is 15 residues. The CDR3 DNA is TGTGCCAGCAGCTTTGGGGGACAGACCAATTCACCCCTCCACTTT. Translating gives CASSFGGQTNSPLHF.